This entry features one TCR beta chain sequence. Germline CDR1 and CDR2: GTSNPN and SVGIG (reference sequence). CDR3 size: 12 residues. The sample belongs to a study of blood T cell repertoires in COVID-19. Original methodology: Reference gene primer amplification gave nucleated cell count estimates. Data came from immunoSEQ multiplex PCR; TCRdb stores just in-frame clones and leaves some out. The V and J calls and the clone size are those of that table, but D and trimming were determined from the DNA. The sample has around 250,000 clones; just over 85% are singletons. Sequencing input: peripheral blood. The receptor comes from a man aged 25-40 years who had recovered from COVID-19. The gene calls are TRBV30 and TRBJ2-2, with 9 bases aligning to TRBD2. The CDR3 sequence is CSSRGGTGELFF. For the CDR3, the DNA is TGTTCTTCGCGGGGGGGGACCGGGGAGCTGTTTTTT. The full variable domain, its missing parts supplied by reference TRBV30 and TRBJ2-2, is SQTIHQWPATLVQPVGSPLSLECTVEGTSNPNLYWYRQAAGRGLQLLFYSVGIGQISSEVPQNLSASRPQDRQFILSSKKLLLSDSGFYLCSSRGGTGELFFGEGSRLTVL.